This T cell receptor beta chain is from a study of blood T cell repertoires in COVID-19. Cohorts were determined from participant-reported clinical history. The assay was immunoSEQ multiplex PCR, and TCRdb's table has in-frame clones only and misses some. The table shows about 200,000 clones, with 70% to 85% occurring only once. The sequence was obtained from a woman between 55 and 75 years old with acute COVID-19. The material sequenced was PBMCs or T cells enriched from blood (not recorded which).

The CDR3 DNA reads TGTGCCAGCAGTGATTCGACAAGACCCTATGGCTACACCTTC. Protein product: CASSDSTRPYGYTF. The rearrangement uses TRBV6-4 and TRBJ1-2, with D uncertain. The V and J ends lost 3 bases and 4 bases respectively, with 12 bases between them. The CDR3 totals 14 residues. From germline, CDR1 is MRHNA and CDR2 SNTAGT.